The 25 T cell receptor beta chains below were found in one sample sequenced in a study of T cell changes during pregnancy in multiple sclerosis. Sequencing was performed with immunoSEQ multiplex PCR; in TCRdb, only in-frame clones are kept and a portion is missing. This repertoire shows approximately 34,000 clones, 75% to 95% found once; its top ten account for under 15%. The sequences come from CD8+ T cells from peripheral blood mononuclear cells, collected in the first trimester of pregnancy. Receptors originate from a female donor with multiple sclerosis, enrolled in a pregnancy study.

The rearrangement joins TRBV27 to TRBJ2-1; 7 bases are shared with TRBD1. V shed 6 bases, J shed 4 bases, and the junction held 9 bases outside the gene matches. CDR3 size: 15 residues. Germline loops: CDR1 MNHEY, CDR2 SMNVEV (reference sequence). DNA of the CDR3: TGTGCCAGCAGCCGAGGGGGCGTGGGATACAATGAGCAGTTCTTC. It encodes CASSRGGVGYNEQFF.

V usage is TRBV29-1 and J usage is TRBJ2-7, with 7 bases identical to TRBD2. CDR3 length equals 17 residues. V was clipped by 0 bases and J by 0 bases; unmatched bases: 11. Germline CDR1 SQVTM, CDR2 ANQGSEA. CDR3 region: CSVEESGGLAASYEQYF. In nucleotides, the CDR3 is TGCAGCGTTGAAGAAAGCGGCGGGCTAGCGGCCTCCTACGAGCAGTACTTC.

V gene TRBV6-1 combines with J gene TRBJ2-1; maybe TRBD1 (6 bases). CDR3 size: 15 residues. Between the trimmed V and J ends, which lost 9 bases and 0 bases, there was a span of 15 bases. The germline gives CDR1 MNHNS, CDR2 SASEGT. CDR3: CASRDGTNSYNEQFF. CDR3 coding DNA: TGTGCCAGTAGAGACGGGACAAACTCCTACAATGAGCAGTTCTTC.

CDR3 coding DNA: TGTGCCAGCAGAAACACCGGGACAGGGGCTTACGAGCAGTACTTC. Translation: CASRNTGTGAYEQYF. The chain employs TRBV28 and TRBJ2-7; 10 bases line up with TRBD1. Trimming cost V 6 bases and J 4 bases; bases outside gene matches: 9. The germline V gene has CDR1 MDHEN and CDR2 SYDVKM. The CDR3 loop spans 15 amino acids.

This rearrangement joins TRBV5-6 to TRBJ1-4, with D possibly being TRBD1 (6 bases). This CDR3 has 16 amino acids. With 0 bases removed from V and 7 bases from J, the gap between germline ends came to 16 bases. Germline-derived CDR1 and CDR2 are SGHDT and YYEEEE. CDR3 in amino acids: CASSLAMGTWTEKLFF. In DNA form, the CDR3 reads TGTGCCAGCAGCTTGGCAATGGGGACATGGACTGAAAAACTGTTTTTT.

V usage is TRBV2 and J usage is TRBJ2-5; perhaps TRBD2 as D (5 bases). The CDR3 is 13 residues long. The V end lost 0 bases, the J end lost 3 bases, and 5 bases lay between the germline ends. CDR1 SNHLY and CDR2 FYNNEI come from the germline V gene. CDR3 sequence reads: CASSEAGEETQYF. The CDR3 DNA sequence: TGTGCCAGCAGTGAAGCGGGAGAAGAGACCCAGTACTTC. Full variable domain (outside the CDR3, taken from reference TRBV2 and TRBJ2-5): EPEVTQTPSHQVTQMGQEVILRCVPISNHLYFYWYRQILGQKVEFLVSFYNNEISEKSEIFDDQFSVERPDGSNFTLKIRSTKLEDSAMYFCASSEAGEETQYFGPGTRLLVL.

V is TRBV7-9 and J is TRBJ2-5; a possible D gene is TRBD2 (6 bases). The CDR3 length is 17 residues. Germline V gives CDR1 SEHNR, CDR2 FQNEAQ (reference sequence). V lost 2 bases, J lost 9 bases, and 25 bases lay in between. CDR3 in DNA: TGTGCCAGCAGCTTACGTTCTGTCACTAGCCACCGCCTGCCCCAGTACTTC. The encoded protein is CASSLRSVTSHRLPQYF. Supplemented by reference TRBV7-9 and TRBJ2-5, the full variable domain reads DTGVSQNPRHKITKRGQNVTFRCDPISEHNRLYWYRQTLGQGPEFLTYFQNEAQLEKSRLLSDRFSAERPKGSFSTLEIQRTEQGDSAMYLCASSLRSVTSHRLPQYFGPGTRLLVL.

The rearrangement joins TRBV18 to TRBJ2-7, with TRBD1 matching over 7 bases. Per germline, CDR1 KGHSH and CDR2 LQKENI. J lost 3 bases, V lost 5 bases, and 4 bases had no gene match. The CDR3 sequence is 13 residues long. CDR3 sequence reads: CASSETGIYEQYF. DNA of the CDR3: TGTGCCAGCTCAGAGACAGGGATCTACGAGCAGTACTTC.

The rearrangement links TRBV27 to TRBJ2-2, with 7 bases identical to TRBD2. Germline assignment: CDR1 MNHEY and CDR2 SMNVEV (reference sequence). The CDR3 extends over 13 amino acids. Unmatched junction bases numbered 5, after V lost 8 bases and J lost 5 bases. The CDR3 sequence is CASSRGGTGELFF. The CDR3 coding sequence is TGTGCCAGCTCTAGGGGAGGGACCGGGGAGCTGTTTTTT.

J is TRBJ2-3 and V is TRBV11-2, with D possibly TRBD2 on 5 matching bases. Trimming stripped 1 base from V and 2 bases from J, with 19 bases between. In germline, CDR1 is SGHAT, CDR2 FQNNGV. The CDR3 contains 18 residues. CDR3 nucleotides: TGTGCCAGCAGCTTAGTTAGGACTCCGCGGACGCTCACAGATACGCAGTATTTT. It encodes CASSLVRTPRTLTDTQYF.

The CDR3 sequence is CAGRVSSYEQYF. CDR3 DNA sequence: TGTGCAGGCAGGGTGAGCTCCTACGAGCAGTACTTC. The chain carries TRBV30 and TRBJ2-7; maybe TRBD1 (5 bases). This CDR3 contains 12 residues. The germline V gene has CDR1 GTSNPN and CDR2 SVGIG (reference sequence).

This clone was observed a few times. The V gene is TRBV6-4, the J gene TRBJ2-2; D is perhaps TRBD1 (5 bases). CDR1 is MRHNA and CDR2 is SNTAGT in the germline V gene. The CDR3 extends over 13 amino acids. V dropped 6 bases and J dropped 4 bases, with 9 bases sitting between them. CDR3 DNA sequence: TGTGCCAGCAGCCCAGGGCCCACCGGGGAGCTGTTTTTT. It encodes CASSPGPTGELFF.

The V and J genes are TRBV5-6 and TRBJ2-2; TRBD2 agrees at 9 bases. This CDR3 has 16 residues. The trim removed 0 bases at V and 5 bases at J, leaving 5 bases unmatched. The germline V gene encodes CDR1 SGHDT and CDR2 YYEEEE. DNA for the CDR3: TGTGCCAGCAGCTTGGAACTAGCGGGTAGTACCGGGGAGCTGTTTTTT. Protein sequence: CASSLELAGSTGELFF.

The CDR3 protein is CASSYHPWAPNQPQHF. In DNA form, the CDR3 reads TGTGCCAGCAGTTATCATCCATGGGCTCCCAATCAGCCCCAGCATTTT. The V call is TRBV6-5, the J call TRBJ1-5; D uncertain. CDR1 is MNHEY and CDR2 is SVGAGI in the germline V gene. V lost 3 bases to trimming and J lost 3 bases, with 15 bases between them. The CDR3 runs 16 residues.

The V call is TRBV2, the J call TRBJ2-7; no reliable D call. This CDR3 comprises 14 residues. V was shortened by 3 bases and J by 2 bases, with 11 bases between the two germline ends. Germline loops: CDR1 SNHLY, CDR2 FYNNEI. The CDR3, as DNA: TGTGCCAGCAGTGAGCTCAGGTCCCCCTACGAGCAGTACTTC. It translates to CASSELRSPYEQYF.

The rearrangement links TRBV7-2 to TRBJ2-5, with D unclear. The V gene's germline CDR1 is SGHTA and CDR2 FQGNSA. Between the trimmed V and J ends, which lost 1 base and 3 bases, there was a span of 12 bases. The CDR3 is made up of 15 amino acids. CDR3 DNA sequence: TGTGCCAGCAGCTTAGGTCTTAGCCCTAAAGAGACCCAGTACTTC. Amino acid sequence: CASSLGLSPKETQYF. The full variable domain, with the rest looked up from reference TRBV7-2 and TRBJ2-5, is GAGVSQSPSNKVTEKGKDVELRCDPISGHTALYWYRQSLGQGLEFLIYFQGNSAPDKSGLPSDRFSAERTGGSVSTLTIQRTQQEDSAVYLCASSLGLSPKETQYFGPGTRLLVL.

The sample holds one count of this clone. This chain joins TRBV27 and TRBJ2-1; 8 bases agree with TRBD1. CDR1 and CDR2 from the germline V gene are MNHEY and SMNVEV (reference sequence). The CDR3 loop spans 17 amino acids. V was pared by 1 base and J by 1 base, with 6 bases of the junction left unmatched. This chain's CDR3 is CASSLYRTGWSYNEQFF. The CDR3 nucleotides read TGTGCCAGCAGTTTATATCGGACAGGGTGGTCCTACAATGAGCAGTTCTTC.

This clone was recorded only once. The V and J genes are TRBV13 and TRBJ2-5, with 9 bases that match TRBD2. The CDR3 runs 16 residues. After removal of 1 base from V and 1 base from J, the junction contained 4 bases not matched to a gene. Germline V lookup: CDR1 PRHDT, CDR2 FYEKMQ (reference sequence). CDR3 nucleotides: TGTGCCAGCAGCTTAGAGGCGGGAGGGCTCCAAGAGACCCAGTACTTC. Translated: CASSLEAGGLQETQYF.

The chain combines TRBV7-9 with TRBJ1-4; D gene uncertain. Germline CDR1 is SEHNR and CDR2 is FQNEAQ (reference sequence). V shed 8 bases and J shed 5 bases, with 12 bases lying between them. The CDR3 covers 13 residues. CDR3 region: CASRGYSNEKLFF. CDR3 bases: TGTGCCAGCCGAGGGTACTCCAATGAAAAACTGTTTTTT.

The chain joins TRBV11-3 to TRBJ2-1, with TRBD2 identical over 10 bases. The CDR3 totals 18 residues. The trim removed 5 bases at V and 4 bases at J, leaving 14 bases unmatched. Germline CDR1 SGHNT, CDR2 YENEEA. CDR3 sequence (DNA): TGTGCCAGCAGCCTCCATCCCCCAGCGGGAGGGCCGTACAATGAGCAGTTCTTC. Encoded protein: CASSLHPPAGGPYNEQFF.

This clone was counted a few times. Here the CDR3 reads CASSLGLAGGVAGELFF. CDR3 DNA: TGTGCCAGCAGTTTAGGACTAGCGGGAGGTGTCGCCGGGGAGCTGTTTTTT. This sequence joins TRBV28 and TRBJ2-2; 14 bases are shared with TRBD2. V shed 2 bases, J shed 6 bases, and the junction held 5 bases outside the gene matches. The CDR3 extends over 17 amino acids. Germline V gene data show CDR1 as MDHEN and CDR2 as SYDVKM.

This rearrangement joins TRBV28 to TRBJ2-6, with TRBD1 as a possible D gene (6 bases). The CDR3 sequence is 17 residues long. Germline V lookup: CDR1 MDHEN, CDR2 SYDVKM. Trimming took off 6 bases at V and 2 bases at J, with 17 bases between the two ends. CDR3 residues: CASSSRQATAGANVLTF. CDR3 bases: TGTGCCAGCAGCAGTCGACAGGCTACTGCTGGGGCCAACGTCCTGACTTTC.

This chain's CDR3 is CASSYGSGVTGELFF. The DNA of the CDR3 is TGTGCCAGCAGTTATGGTAGCGGGGTAACCGGGGAGCTGTTTTTT. This rearrangement joins TRBV27 to TRBJ2-2, with TRBD2 identical over 8 bases. Trimming removed 4 bases from V and 5 bases from J; junction bases left unmatched: 6. CDR1 MNHEY and CDR2 SMNVEV come from the germline V gene (reference sequence). This CDR3 has 15 amino acids.

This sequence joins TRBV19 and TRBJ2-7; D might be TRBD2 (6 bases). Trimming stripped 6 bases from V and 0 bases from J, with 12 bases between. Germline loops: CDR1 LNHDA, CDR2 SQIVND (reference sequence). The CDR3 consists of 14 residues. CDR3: CASRTGTDSYEQYF. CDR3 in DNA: TGTGCCAGTAGAACCGGGACTGACTCCTACGAGCAGTACTTC.

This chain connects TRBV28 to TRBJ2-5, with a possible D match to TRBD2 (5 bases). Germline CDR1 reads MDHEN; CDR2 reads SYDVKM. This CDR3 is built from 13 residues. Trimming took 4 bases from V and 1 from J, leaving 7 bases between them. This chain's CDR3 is CASSSGIQETQYF. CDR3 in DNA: TGTGCCAGCAGTTCCGGGATCCAAGAGACCCAGTACTTC.